A single TCR beta chain is shown here with its context. The data were taken from a study of T cell changes during pregnancy in multiple sclerosis. Data came from immunoSEQ multiplex PCR; TCRdb stores just in-frame clones and leaves some out. In the table there are roughly 50,000 clones, around 92% of which are singletons. The V gene's germline CDR1 is SGHVS and CDR2 FQNEAQ. J lost 11 bases, V lost 3 bases, and 7 bases had no gene match. This CDR3 is 15 amino acids long. The rearrangement links TRBV7-8 to TRBJ2-3; TRBD2 matches 14 bases. Source: CD4+ T cells from peripheral blood mononuclear cells, taken in the third trimester of pregnancy. The receptor was isolated from a female donor with multiple sclerosis, enrolled in a pregnancy study. The chain's CDR3 is CASSLGTSGSGWQYF. The CDR3 DNA reads TGTGCCAGCAGCTTGGGGACTAGCGGGAGTGGTTGGCAGTATTTT.